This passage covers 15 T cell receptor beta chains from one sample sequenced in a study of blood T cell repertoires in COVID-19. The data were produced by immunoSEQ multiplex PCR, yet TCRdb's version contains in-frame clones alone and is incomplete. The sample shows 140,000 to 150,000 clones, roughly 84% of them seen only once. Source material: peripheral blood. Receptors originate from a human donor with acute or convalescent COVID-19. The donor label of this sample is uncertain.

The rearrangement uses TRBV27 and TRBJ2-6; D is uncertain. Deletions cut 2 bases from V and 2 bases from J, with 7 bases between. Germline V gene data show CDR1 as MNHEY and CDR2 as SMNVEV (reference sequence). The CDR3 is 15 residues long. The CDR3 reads CASSLTSAGANVLTF. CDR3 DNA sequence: TGTGCCAGCAGTTTAACCTCGGCTGGGGCCAACGTCCTGACTTTC.

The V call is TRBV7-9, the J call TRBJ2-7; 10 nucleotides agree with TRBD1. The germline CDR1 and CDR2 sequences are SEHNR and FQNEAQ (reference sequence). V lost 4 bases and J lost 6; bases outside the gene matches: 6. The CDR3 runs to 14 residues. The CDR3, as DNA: TGTGCCAGCAGCTCCGGGACAGGGGTGGGCGAGCAGTACTTC. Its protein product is CASSSGTGVGEQYF.

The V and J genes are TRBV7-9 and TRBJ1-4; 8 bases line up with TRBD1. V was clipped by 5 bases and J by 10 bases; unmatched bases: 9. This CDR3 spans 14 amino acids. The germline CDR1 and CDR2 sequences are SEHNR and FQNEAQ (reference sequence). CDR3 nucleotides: TGTGCCAGCAGCAAGGACAGGGCTGCAGGAAAACTGTTTTTT. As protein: CASSKDRAAGKLFF.

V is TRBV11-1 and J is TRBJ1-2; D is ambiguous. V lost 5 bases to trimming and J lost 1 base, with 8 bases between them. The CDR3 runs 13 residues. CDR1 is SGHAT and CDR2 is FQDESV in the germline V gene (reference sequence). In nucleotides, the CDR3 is TGTGCCAGCAGCATCGAGAATAACTATGGCTACACCTTC. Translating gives CASSIENNYGYTF.

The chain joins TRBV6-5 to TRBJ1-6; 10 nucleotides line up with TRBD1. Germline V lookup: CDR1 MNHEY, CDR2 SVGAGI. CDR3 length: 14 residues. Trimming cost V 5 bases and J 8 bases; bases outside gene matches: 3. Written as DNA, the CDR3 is TGTGCCAGCAGTCCCGGGACAGGGGATTCACCCCTCCACTTT. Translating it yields CASSPGTGDSPLHF.

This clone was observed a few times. The chain's CDR3 is CASTTGGDTDTQYF. The CDR3 DNA sequence: TGTGCCAGCACGACAGGGGGCGACACAGATACGCAGTATTTT. The gene calls are TRBV2 and TRBJ2-3, with 10 nucleotides matching TRBD1. This CDR3 region has 14 residues. Trimming at V came to 7 bases and at J to 2 bases, leaving 3 bases not matched to a gene. The V gene's germline CDR1 is SNHLY and CDR2 FYNNEI.

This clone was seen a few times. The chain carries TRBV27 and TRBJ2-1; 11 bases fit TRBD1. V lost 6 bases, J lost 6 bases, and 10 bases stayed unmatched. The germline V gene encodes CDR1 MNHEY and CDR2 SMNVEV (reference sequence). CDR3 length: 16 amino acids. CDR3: CASRKQTGTGGNEQFF. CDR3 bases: TGTGCCAGCAGAAAACAAACCGGGACAGGGGGCAATGAGCAGTTCTTC.

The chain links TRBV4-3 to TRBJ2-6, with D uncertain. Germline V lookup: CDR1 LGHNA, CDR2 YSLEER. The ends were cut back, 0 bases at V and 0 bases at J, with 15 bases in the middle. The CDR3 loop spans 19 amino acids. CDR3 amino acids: CASSQDSIPTGSGANVLTF. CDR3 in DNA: TGCGCCAGCAGCCAAGATTCGATCCCCACGGGCTCTGGGGCCAACGTCCTGACTTTC.

CDR3 coding DNA: TGTGCCAGCAGTTTAGGTCTGCGCGGCTACACCTTC. This translates into CASSLGLRGYTF. The chain has TRBV12-3 or TRBV12-4 and TRBJ1-2; D uncertain. Trimming took 1 base from V and 8 from J, leaving 8 bases between them. This CDR3 is built from 12 residues.

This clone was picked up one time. CDR3 coding DNA: TGCGCCAGCAGCCAACTGACAGGGCGGGGGAACACTGAAGCTTTCTTT. Translation: CASSQLTGRGNTEAFF. This chain links TRBV4-1 with TRBJ1-1; 7 nucleotides agree with TRBD1. The CDR3 runs 16 residues. Trimming cost V 2 bases and J 1 base; bases outside gene matches: 7. Germline loops: CDR1 MGHRA, CDR2 YSYEKL.

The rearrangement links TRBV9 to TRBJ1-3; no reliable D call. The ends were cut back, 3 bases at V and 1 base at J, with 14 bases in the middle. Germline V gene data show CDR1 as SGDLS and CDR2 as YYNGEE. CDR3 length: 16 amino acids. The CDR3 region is CASSDPYAFSGNTIYF. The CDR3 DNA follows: TGTGCCAGCAGCGACCCATACGCGTTTTCTGGAAACACCATATATTTT.

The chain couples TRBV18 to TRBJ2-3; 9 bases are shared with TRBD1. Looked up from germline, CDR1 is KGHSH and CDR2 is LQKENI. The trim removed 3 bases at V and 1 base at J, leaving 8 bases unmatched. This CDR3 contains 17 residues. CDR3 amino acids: CASSPNYRGLGTDTQYF. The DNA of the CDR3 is TGTGCCAGCTCACCGAATTACAGGGGGCTGGGCACAGATACGCAGTATTTT.

The chain's CDR3 is CASSLASDRGRPYGYTF. The CDR3 DNA reads as TGTGCCAGCAGTTTAGCCTCGGACAGGGGGCGCCCCTATGGCTACACCTTC. This chain uses TRBV28 with TRBJ1-2; 11 bases fit TRBD1. The CDR3 spans 17 residues. CDR1 is MDHEN and CDR2 is SYDVKM in the germline V gene. Trimming removed 2 bases from V and 4 bases from J; junction bases left unmatched: 9.

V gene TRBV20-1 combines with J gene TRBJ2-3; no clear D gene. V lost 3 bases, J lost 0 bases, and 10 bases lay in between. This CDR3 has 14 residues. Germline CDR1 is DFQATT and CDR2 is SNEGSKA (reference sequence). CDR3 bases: TGCAGTGCTAGTAAGGAGTTCAGCACAGATACGCAGTATTTT. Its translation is CSASKEFSTDTQYF.

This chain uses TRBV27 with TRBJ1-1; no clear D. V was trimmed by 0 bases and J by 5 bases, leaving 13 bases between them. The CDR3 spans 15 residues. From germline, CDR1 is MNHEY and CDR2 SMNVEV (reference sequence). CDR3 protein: CASSLSSVDQTEAFF. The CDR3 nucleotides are TGTGCCAGCAGTTTATCATCGGTTGATCAAACTGAAGCTTTCTTT.